This TCR beta chain appears in the sequencing data of a study of T cells in Graves' hyperthyroidism and ophthalmopathy. Deletions cut 3 bases from V and 5 bases from J, with 13 bases between. The CDR3 has 15 amino acids. There were TCR beta CDR3 regions amplified from RNA transcripts. A set of HTBI primers served as the primers for a first-round RT-PCR of the TCR CDR3. MiXCR was run by TCRdb on the multiplex PCR reads, yielding one entry per CDR3 protein. The data contain roughly 650,000 distinct CDR3 sequences, around 15% of them seen just once; the ten biggest clones take up around 3.5%. The receptor's source is a woman between 40 and 55 years old with Graves' ophthalmopathy. Specimen: blood. The gene calls are TRBV12-3 or TRBV12-4 and TRBJ2-2; no definite D call. CDR3 sequence reads: CASSFTGPLTGELFF. The CDR3, as DNA: TGTGCCAGCAGTTTCACCGGGCCTTTAACCGGGGAGCTGTTTTTT.